These T cell receptor beta chains were read from a single sample in a study of monozygotic twins with inflammatory bowel disease. TCRdb reworked the 5' RACE reads into one entry per CDR3 protein, no DNA. The sample table sets out around 380,000 distinct CDR3 sequences. The specimen sequenced was blood. These receptors came from a human donor with ulcerative colitis or Crohn's disease, or a healthy co-twin of an affected twin (not recorded which). CDR3s include the opening cysteine and the closing phenylalanine or tryptophan.

J gene,V gene,CDR3 protein
TRBJ1-2,TRBV3-1,CASSPDSNYGYTF
TRBJ2-7,TRBV20-1,CSVTPHRGRSYEQYF
TRBJ2-7,TRBV5-1,CASSLEPFYEQYF
TRBJ2-7,TRBV29-1,CSVELSQGGEQYF
TRBJ1-6,TRBV5-5,CASSFQPQTDSPLHF
TRBJ2-1,TRBV7-2,CASSLGGARNEQFF
TRBJ2-7,TRBV7-9,CASSFQAGLGGEQYF
TRBJ2-7,TRBV20-1,CSAHPDRSYEQYF
TRBJ1-6,TRBV30,CAWKTEGASGNSPLHF
TRBJ2-1,TRBV5-1,CASSLVSRREGEFF
TRBJ1-6,TRBV7-9,CASSRDSARNSPLHF
TRBJ2-1,TRBV18,CASSPGSSGSLHEQFF
TRBJ2-7,TRBV14,CASSQDRWAGQSEQYF
TRBJ2-4,TRBV2,CASSERAGGPTANIQYF
TRBJ2-1,TRBV2,CASSEGGFNEQFF
TRBJ2-1,TRBV20-1,CSARDAASGAPYNEQFF
TRBJ1-6,TRBV14,CASSQLKGTFNSPLHF
TRBJ2-1,TRBV7-9,CASSLRQDRNNEQFF
TRBJ1-3,TRBV30,CAWRTFIKGLGNTIYF
TRBJ1-2,TRBV28,CASSHQTGSYTF
TRBJ2-3,TRBV5-1,CASSLMGGSADTQYF
TRBJ2-5,TRBV9,CASSESPGAETQYF
TRBJ2-3,TRBV20-1,CSARGGEGTGDTQYF
TRBJ2-3,TRBV7-2,CASSPRGLAGRSIQYF
TRBJ1-1,TRBV7-9,CASSLPGRGTEAFF
TRBJ2-2,TRBV5-1,CASSLDGGRTTGELFF
TRBJ2-1,TRBV20-1,CSARAPTSGYNEQFF
TRBJ2-4,TRBV15,CATSRGQGVRDNIQYF
TRBJ2-7,TRBV5-1,CASSYGLAGIVIYEQYF
TRBJ1-2,TRBV10-3,CAISQGVYGYTF
TRBJ1-4,TRBV6-5,CASSYSSGRGNEKLFF
TRBJ2-7,TRBV7-2,CASSFSSGRESEQYF
TRBJ1-1,TRBV6-2/TRBV6-3,CASINGGTQNTEAFF
TRBJ1-6,TRBV5-1,CASSFGPGKGFSPLHF
TRBJ1-2,TRBV9,CASSATDRAGYGYTF
TRBJ2-7,TRBV12-3/TRBV12-4,CASRYDRGRYEQYF
TRBJ2-1,TRBV6-2/TRBV6-3,CASSSPGGGNNEQFF
TRBJ2-1,TRBV6-1,CASRGLAGVPYNEQFF
TRBJ2-5,TRBV12-3/TRBV12-4,CASSFSQYQETQYF
TRBJ2-7,TRBV19,CASSWGTGGIYEQYF
TRBJ1-4,TRBV3-1,CASSQRGGVTEKLFF
TRBJ2-7,TRBV7-2,CASGSGSSYEQYF
TRBJ2-3,TRBV5-1,CASSLEVGTDTQYF
TRBJ2-1,TRBV20-1,CSASTGSRYNEQFF
TRBJ2-6,TRBV9,CASSPIHGSGANVLTF